The 27 T cell receptor beta chains below all came from one sample that was sequenced in a study of cytomegalovirus exposure and HLA in healthy donors. PCR primers comprised 60 Vbeta and 13 Jbeta primers. Repertoires were generated with immunoSEQ multiplex PCR, while TCRdb's copy carries only in-frame clones and drops some. This table holds approximately 160,000 clones, 60% to 85% found once. Material for sequencing was PBMCs. The receptors originated from a female donor in good health and CMV-seronegative.

Only a few counts were recorded for this clone. V usage is TRBV5-1 and J usage is TRBJ2-5; a possible D gene is TRBD1 (5 bases). Germline V gene sequence: CDR1 SGHRS, CDR2 YFSETQ. Trimming left V 2 bases short and J 0 bases short, with 17 bases between. The CDR3 is 17 residues long. The CDR3 region has the DNA TGCGCCAGCAGCTTTGGGGCCAGTAGGGCCTACCAAGAGACCCAGTACTTC. The encoded protein is CASSFGASRAYQETQYF. The full variable domain, rest sourced from reference TRBV5-1 and TRBJ2-5, is KAGVTQTPRYLIKTRGQQVTLSCSPISGHRSVSWYQQTPGQGLQFLFEYFSETQRNKGNFPGRFSGRQFSNSRSEMNVSTLELGDSALYLCASSFGASRAYQETQYFGPGTRLLVL.

In this sample, this clone turned up a few times. The V gene is TRBV11-2, the J gene TRBJ2-3; D gene ambiguous. The germline V gene encodes CDR1 SGHAT and CDR2 FQNNGV. The ends were cut back, 3 bases at V and 0 bases at J, with 7 bases in the middle. This CDR3 spans 14 amino acids. CDR3 protein: CASSFDRSTDTQYF. The CDR3 coding sequence is TGTGCCAGCAGCTTCGATCGGAGCACAGATACGCAGTATTTT.

This clone was observed a single time. The chain has TRBV29-1 and TRBJ1-2; D is uncertain. V lost 3 bases and J lost 2, with 4 bases in between. This CDR3 is built from 11 residues. Germline assignment: CDR1 SQVTM and CDR2 ANQGSEA. This CDR3 is CSVDLNYGYTF. The DNA of the CDR3 is TGCAGCGTTGATCTGAACTATGGCTACACCTTC. Filled out from reference TRBV29-1 and TRBJ1-2, the complete variable domain reads SAVISQKPSRDICQRGTSLTIQCQVDSQVTMMFWYRQQPGQSLTLIATANQGSEATYESGFVIDKFPISRPNLTFSTLTVSNMSPEDSSIYLCSVDLNYGYTFGSGTRLTVV.

The chain couples TRBV7-2 to TRBJ1-4; no definite D call. Germline V gene lookup returns CDR1 SGHTA and CDR2 FQGNSA. With 1 base removed from V and 9 bases from J, the gap between germline ends came to 9 bases. The CDR3 contains 13 residues. CDR3 amino acids: CASSLEARKKLFF. The CDR3, as DNA: TGTGCCAGCAGCTTAGAGGCGAGGAAAAAACTGTTTTTT.

The J gene is TRBJ2-5, the V gene TRBV4-1, with TRBD2 matching 7 bases. V was clipped by 1 base and J by 7 bases; unmatched bases: 9. The CDR3 spans 15 residues. Germline V lookup: CDR1 MGHRA, CDR2 YSYEKL. Here the CDR3 reads CASSQVAGVPGTQYF. As DNA, the CDR3 is TGCGCCAGCAGCCAAGTTGCGGGGGTCCCGGGGACCCAGTACTTC.

This sequence joins TRBV29-1 and TRBJ2-2; possible D gene TRBD1, 5 bases. The germline CDR1 and CDR2 sequences are SQVTM and ANQGSEA. V shed 4 bases and J shed 5 bases, with 11 bases lying between them. The CDR3 loop spans 13 amino acids. CDR3 coding DNA: TGCAGCGTTGGACAGTTGTTAACCGGGGAGCTGTTTTTT. Translated: CSVGQLLTGELFF.

This clone was counted between two and nine times. This chain links TRBV21-1 with TRBJ2-5; the table gives TRBD2 as D, unverified against the DNA. TRBV21-1 is assigned pseudogene status. This CDR3 is built from 14 residues. CDR3 in DNA: TGTGCCAGCCTTAGCGGAATCAATCAAGAGACCCAGTACTTC. Residues: CASLSGINQETQYF.

The chain combines TRBV12-5 with TRBJ2-3; no clear D. The CDR3 spans 13 residues. The V end lost 6 bases, the J end lost 5 bases, and 12 bases lay between the germline ends. Germline CDR1 is LGHNT and CDR2 is FRNRAP. This CDR3 reads CASGRPPVDTQYF. CDR3 coding DNA: TGTGCTAGTGGACGCCCACCAGTAGATACGCAGTATTTT.

The chain uses TRBV5-1 and TRBJ2-1; D gene ambiguous. The CDR3 runs to 14 residues. V was clipped by 7 bases and J by 5 bases, with 16 bases between them. Germline V CDR1 and CDR2: SGHRS, YFSETQ. This CDR3 is CASGLGRNNNEQFF. In nucleotides, the CDR3 is TGCGCCAGCGGTCTGGGCAGAAACAACAATGAGCAGTTCTTC. The whole variable domain, filled in from reference TRBV5-1 and TRBJ2-1, reads KAGVTQTPRYLIKTRGQQVTLSCSPISGHRSVSWYQQTPGQGLQFLFEYFSETQRNKGNFPGRFSGRQFSNSRSEMNVSTLELGDSALYLCASGLGRNNNEQFFGPGTRLTVL.

This rearrangement joins TRBV6-5 to TRBJ2-2; the D is unclear. V was trimmed by 7 bases and J by 0 bases, leaving 9 bases between them. The CDR3 has 14 amino acids. Germline V gives CDR1 MNHEY, CDR2 SVGAGI. The CDR3 bases are TGTGCCAGCAACGAGACATCGAACACCGGGGAGCTGTTTTTT. Translated: CASNETSNTGELFF.

The chain links TRBV21-1 to TRBJ1-1. TRBV21-1 is tagged as a pseudogene. CDR3 length equals 15 residues. The CDR3 coding sequence is TGTGCCAGCAGCAAGGCCCCCGGGGGGAACACTGAAGCTTTCTTT. It yields the protein CASSKAPGGNTEAFF.

Here the CDR3 reads CASSLGRAGANVLTF. CDR3 nucleotides: TGTGCCAGCAGTCTAGGCCGCGCCGGGGCCAACGTCCTGACTTTC. The chain employs TRBV28 and TRBJ2-6; no clear D gene. The CDR3 consists of 15 residues. CDR1 MDHEN and CDR2 SYDVKM come from the germline V gene. V was clipped by 5 bases and J by 4 bases, with 12 bases between them.

In this sample, this clone turned up once. In the same sample, other DNA sequences code for this CDR3. The chain's CDR3 is CASSYSYGYEQYF. CDR3 nucleotides: TGTGCCAGCAGTTACTCCTACGGCTACGAGCAGTACTTC. The chain uses TRBV6-5 and TRBJ2-7; D gene unclear. Germline V CDR1 and CDR2: MNHEY, SVGAGI. The CDR3 covers 13 residues. Trimming shortened V by 0 bases and J by 3 bases, and 6 bases separated the two germline ends.

The J gene is TRBJ2-3, the V gene TRBV5-8; 8 bases map to TRBD2. The CDR3 covers 15 residues. Per the germline V gene, CDR1 is SGHTS and CDR2 is YDEGEE. J lost 2 bases, V lost 7 bases, and 9 bases had no gene match. CDR3 DNA: TGTGCCAGCTCGAGCTGGCGGGGGGACACAGATACGCAGTATTTT. It is translated as CASSSWRGDTDTQYF.

This chain links TRBV7-9 with TRBJ1-2; D gene uncertain. Germline V CDR1 and CDR2: SEHNR, FQNEAQ (reference sequence). This CDR3 is 12 amino acids long. The V and J ends lost 5 bases and 8 bases respectively, with 12 bases between them. The CDR3 sequence: CASSRRAEGYTF. The CDR3 DNA sequence: TGTGCCAGCAGCCGGAGGGCGGAAGGCTACACCTTC. The full variable domain, its missing parts supplied by reference TRBV7-9 and TRBJ1-2, is DTGVSQNPRHKITKRGQNVTFRCDPISEHNRLYWYRQTLGQGPEFLTYFQNEAQLEKSRLLSDRFSAERPKGSFSTLEIQRTEQGDSAMYLCASSRRAEGYTFGSGTRLTVV.

The genes are TRBV19 and TRBJ1-2, with 8 bases that match TRBD1. V was pared by 5 bases and J by 7 bases, with 6 bases of the junction left unmatched. This CDR3 is built from 13 residues. The germline CDR1 and CDR2 sequences are LNHDA and SQIVND (reference sequence). CDR3 in DNA: TGTGCCAGTAGTCCGACAGGGGCGGGTGGCTACACCTTC. Translation gives CASSPTGAGGYTF.

The rearrangement joins TRBV28 to TRBJ2-3; TRBD1 matches at 8 bases. This CDR3 comprises 14 residues. Germline V lookup: CDR1 MDHEN, CDR2 SYDVKM. V was clipped by 6 bases and J by 1 base; unmatched bases: 3. CDR3 bases: TGTGCCAGCAGCTGGACAGGGCGCACAGATACGCAGTATTTT. Residues: CASSWTGRTDTQYF.

The chain recombines TRBV10-2 with TRBJ2-1; the match to TRBD2 covers 10 bases. Germline V gene sequence: CDR1 WSHSY, CDR2 SAAADI. This CDR3 has 17 residues. The J segment lost 4 bases and the V segment lost 3 bases, leaving 9 bases of the junction unmatched. CDR3 residues: CASSDGALAGGYNEQFF. CDR3 nucleotides: TGCGCCAGCAGTGATGGGGCCTTAGCGGGAGGTTACAATGAGCAGTTCTTC.

The rearrangement uses TRBV18 and TRBJ2-7; 8 positions agree with TRBD1. J lost 2 bases, V lost 4 bases, and 4 bases had no gene match. This CDR3 contains 14 residues. Germline V gene lookup returns CDR1 KGHSH and CDR2 LQKENI. CDR3 sequence: CASSLGQDAYEQYF. The CDR3 DNA is TGTGCCAGCTCACTGGGACAGGATGCCTACGAGCAGTACTTC.

V gene TRBV7-2 combines with J gene TRBJ2-5; tentative D call: TRBD2 (6 bases). The CDR3 is 15 residues long. Trimming stripped 6 bases from V and 1 base from J, with 15 bases between. The germline V gene has CDR1 SGHTA and CDR2 FQGNSA. For the CDR3, the DNA is TGTGCCAGCAGGGCACCGGGACTCCCCCAAGAGACCCAGTACTTC. Protein sequence: CASRAPGLPQETQYF.

The chain joins TRBV30 to TRBJ1-2; TRBD1 is a possible D gene (6 bases). This CDR3 comprises 16 residues. Germline V CDR1 and CDR2: GTSNPN, SVGIG (reference sequence). The ends were cut back, 0 bases at V and 2 bases at J, with 16 bases in the middle. In nucleotides, the CDR3 is TGTGCCTGGAGTGTTGGGGGCGGCCACCAGAACTATGGCTACACCTTC. This encodes CAWSVGGGHQNYGYTF.

The chain has TRBV10-3 and TRBJ1-2; 9 bases line up with TRBD1. Looked up from germline, CDR1 is ENHRY and CDR2 is SYGVKD. The trim removed 6 bases at V and 6 bases at J, leaving 5 bases unmatched. The CDR3 spans 13 residues. CDR3 nucleotide sequence: TGTGCCATCAGAGATACAGGGGGCCATGGCTACACCTTC. Its translation: CAIRDTGGHGYTF.

As for this clone: At one of its ends the junction is not consistent with the germline gene, which may arise from a read error. The CDR3 nucleotides are TGTGCCAGCAGTCCGTCAGTATTCTTTATCTCCTTC. Translation: CASSPSVFFISF. The chain joins TRBV28 to TRBJ1-2; unclear D gene. This CDR3 region has 12 residues. In germline, CDR1 is MDHEN, CDR2 SYDVKM.

The V call is TRBV6-5, the J call TRBJ1-1; 7 nucleotides align to TRBD1. V lost 2 bases, J lost 4 bases, and 4 bases stayed unmatched. The CDR3 has 14 amino acids. Germline CDR1 is MNHEY and CDR2 is SVGAGI. The CDR3 sequence is CASSYRQGLTEAFF. Here the CDR3 DNA reads TGTGCCAGCAGTTACCGACAGGGTCTCACTGAAGCTTTCTTT.

Only a few counts were recorded for this clone. The chain links TRBV6-5 to TRBJ2-5, with 7 bases that match TRBD2. V shed 6 bases and J 4 bases; nucleotides not matched to a gene: 8. Germline lookup yields CDR1 MNHEY and CDR2 SVGAGI. CDR3 length: 14 residues. CDR3 nucleotide sequence: TGTGCCAGCAGGCAGACTAGCTTGGGAGAGACCCAGTACTTC. Translated: CASRQTSLGETQYF.

This clone was recorded only once. The gene calls are TRBV13 and TRBJ2-1; 8 positions agree with TRBD2. The germline V gene encodes CDR1 PRHDT and CDR2 FYEKMQ (reference sequence). CDR3 size: 14 residues. The ends lost 6 bases at V and 8 bases at J; junction bases unmatched: 9. The CDR3 DNA is TGTGCCAGCAGTCCCGGGACTAGGACACATGAGCAGTTCTTC. Translating gives CASSPGTRTHEQFF.

This chain joins TRBV28 and TRBJ2-5; 8 nucleotides align to TRBD2. The CDR3 loop spans 14 amino acids. The ends lost 7 bases at V and 4 bases at J; junction bases unmatched: 8. CDR1 MDHEN and CDR2 SYDVKM come from the germline V gene. The CDR3 bases are TGTGCCAGCAAGACGGACGGGAGGGTAGAGACCCAGTACTTC. Translating gives CASKTDGRVETQYF. Combining the CDR3 with reference TRBV28 and TRBJ2-5 gives the whole variable domain DVKVTQSSRYLVKRTGEKVFLECVQDMDHENMFWYRQDPGLGLRLIYFSYDVKMKEKGDIPEGYSVSREKKERFSLILESASTNQTSMYLCASKTDGRVETQYFGPGTRLLVL.